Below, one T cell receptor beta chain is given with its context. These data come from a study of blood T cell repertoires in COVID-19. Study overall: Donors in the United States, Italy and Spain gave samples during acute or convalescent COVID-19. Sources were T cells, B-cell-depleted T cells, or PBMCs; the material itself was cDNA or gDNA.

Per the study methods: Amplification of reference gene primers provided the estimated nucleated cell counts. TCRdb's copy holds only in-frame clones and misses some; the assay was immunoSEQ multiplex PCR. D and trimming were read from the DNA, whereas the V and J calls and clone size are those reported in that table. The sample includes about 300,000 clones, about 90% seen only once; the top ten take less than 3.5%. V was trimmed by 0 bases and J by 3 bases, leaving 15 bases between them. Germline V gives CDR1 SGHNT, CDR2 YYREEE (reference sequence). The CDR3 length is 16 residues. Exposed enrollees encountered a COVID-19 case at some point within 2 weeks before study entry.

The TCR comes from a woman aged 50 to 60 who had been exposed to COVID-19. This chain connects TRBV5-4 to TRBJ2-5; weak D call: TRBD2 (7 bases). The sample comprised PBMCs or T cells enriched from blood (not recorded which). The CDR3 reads CASSLGGGGREETQYF. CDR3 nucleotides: TGTGCCAGCAGCTTGGGGGGCGGGGGCCGGGAAGAGACCCAGTACTTC.